The 30 T cell receptor beta chains in this list originate from one sample, sequenced in a study of CD8 T cells in ankylosing spondylitis. In TCRdb, the 5' RACE reads were re-called with MiXCR into one record per CDR3 protein. The sample records 200,000 to 250,000 distinct CDR3 sequences, approximately 20% being singletons. These receptors' targets are unknown. The study's findings and limits: A TCR beta motif made of 7 to 9 highly homologous variants seemed typical of ankylosing spondylitis blood.

The sequenced material came from blood, either unsorted or a sorted T cell fraction (not recorded which). These receptors all stem from a male donor with ankylosing spondylitis.

V gene TRBV7-3 combines with J gene TRBJ2-7; weak D call: TRBD2 (5 bases). The ends were cut back, 5 bases at V and 4 bases at J, with 12 bases in the middle. The germline CDR1 and CDR2 sequences are SGHTA and FQGTGA. The CDR3 covers 13 residues. The CDR3 is CASSAGPKYEQYF. The DNA of the CDR3 is TGTGCCAGCAGCGCGGGTCCTAAATACGAGCAGTACTTC. The variable domain in full, completed from reference TRBV7-3 and TRBJ2-7, reads GAGVSQTPSNKVTEKGKYVELRCDPISGHTALYWYRQSLGQGPEFLIYFQGTGAADDSGLPNDRFFAVRPEGSVSTLKIQRTERGDSAVYLCASSAGPKYEQYFGPGTRLTVT.

The chain has TRBV4-2 and TRBJ2-5; TRBD2 matches at 13 bases. J lost 1 base, V lost 1 base, and 3 bases had no gene match. CDR3 length: 17 residues. In germline, CDR1 is LGHNA, CDR2 YNFKEQ. The CDR3 sequence is CASSQAGTSGVQETQYF. CDR3 DNA: TGTGCCAGCAGCCAAGCCGGGACTAGCGGGGTCCAAGAGACCCAGTACTTC.

This chain joins TRBV20-1 and TRBJ1-1; TRBD1 is a possible D gene (5 bases). Germline CDR1 and CDR2: DFQATT and SNEGSKA (reference sequence). Trimming cost V 4 bases and J 0 bases, with 15 bases left between them. The CDR3 has 15 amino acids. The CDR3 sequence is CSAMEPGSMNTEAFF. DNA for the CDR3: TGCAGTGCTATGGAGCCAGGGTCAATGAACACTGAAGCTTTCTTT.

In its sample, this clonotype was seen many times. The chain is built from TRBV4-1 and TRBJ2-1, with no clear D. The CDR3 extends over 16 amino acids. Trimming removed 0 bases at V and 0 bases at J, with 9 bases between. Germline V gene sequence: CDR1 MGHRA, CDR2 YSYEKL. The CDR3 sequence is CASSQEVVSSYNEQFF. The CDR3 DNA reads as TGCGCCAGCAGCCAAGAAGTGGTAAGCTCCTACAATGAGCAGTTCTTC.

The chain employs TRBV7-6 and TRBJ1-1; possibly TRBD1 for D (5 bases). The CDR3 length is 17 residues. V gave up 10 bases and J gave up 5 bases, with 29 bases separating them. Germline CDR1 SGHVS, CDR2 FNYEAQ. Here the CDR3 reads CAISPAGRGAGFTEAFF. DNA for the CDR3: TGTGCCATCTCGCCAGCGGGACGAGGGGCAGGGTTTACTGAAGCTTTCTTT.

The chain uses TRBV12-3 or TRBV12-4 and TRBJ2-7, with D possibly being TRBD2 (6 bases). Trimming cost V 6 bases and J 6 bases, with 9 bases left between them. This CDR3 has 11 residues. This CDR3 reads CASSPGGEQYF. DNA of the CDR3: TGTGCCAGCAGCCCCGGGGGCGAGCAGTACTTC.

This clonotype has only a few counts. The chain's CDR3 is CASSQTGLAGASTDTQYF. CDR3 nucleotide sequence: TGTGCCAGCAGTCAAACGGGACTAGCGGGGGCTAGCACAGATACGCAGTATTTT. This sequence joins TRBV6-1 and TRBJ2-3; 14 bases fit TRBD2. CDR3 length: 18 residues. Germline V CDR1 and CDR2: MNHNS, SASEGT. V shed 5 bases, J shed 0 bases, and the junction held 7 bases outside the gene matches.

This clonotype was counted between two and nine times. V and J are TRBV30 and TRBJ2-2; D gene unclear. V dropped 2 bases and J dropped 3 bases, with 4 bases sitting between them. This CDR3 spans 12 amino acids. Germline CDR1 is GTSNPN and CDR2 is SVGIG (reference sequence). In DNA form, the CDR3 reads TGTGCCTGGAGTATCCACACCGGGGAGCTGTTTTTT. Translation: CAWSIHTGELFF.

This clonotype showed up just once. This chain connects TRBV3-1 to TRBJ2-2, with 12 positions matching TRBD2. Germline loops: CDR1 LGHDT, CDR2 YNNKEL (reference sequence). The CDR3 consists of 16 residues. J lost 6 bases, V lost 4 bases, and 6 bases had no gene match. CDR3 DNA: TGTGCCAGCAGCCCAGGACTAGCGGGATGGGCCGGGGAGCTGTTTTTT. Protein product: CASSPGLAGWAGELFF.

The gene calls are TRBV5-1 and TRBJ2-1, with D possibly called TRBD1 or TRBD2 (5 bases each). CDR1 is SGHRS and CDR2 is YFSETQ in the germline V gene. Between the trimmed V and J ends, which lost 0 bases and 2 bases, there was a span of 18 bases. The CDR3 totals 18 residues. DNA of the CDR3: TGCGCCAGCAGCTTGGATGGGGACCCCTACGCGACCTACAATGAGCAGTTCTTC. Translating it yields CASSLDGDPYATYNEQFF.

This clonotype has just a few counts. V usage is TRBV2 and J usage is TRBJ2-7; TRBD1 matches 10 bases. The CDR3 has 15 residues. Germline CDR1 is SNHLY and CDR2 is FYNNEI. Trimming cost V 3 bases and J 5 bases; bases outside gene matches: 7. The CDR3 sequence is CASSDRDRGNHEQYF. The CDR3 bases are TGTGCCAGCAGTGACCGGGACAGGGGTAACCACGAGCAGTACTTC. Supplemented by reference TRBV2 and TRBJ2-7, the full variable domain reads EPEVTQTPSHQVTQMGQEVILRCVPISNHLYFYWYRQILGQKVEFLVSFYNNEISEKSEIFDDQFSVERPDGSNFTLKIRSTKLEDSAMYFCASSDRDRGNHEQYFGPGTRLTVT.

The chain employs TRBV6-2 or TRBV6-3 and TRBJ2-1; D uncertain. This CDR3 is 15 amino acids long. Germline V gene lookup returns CDR1 MNHEY and CDR2 SVGEGT. The V end lost 8 bases, the J end lost 4 bases, and 18 bases lay between the germline ends. The CDR3 region is CASAEGPSPYNEQFF. The DNA of the CDR3 is TGTGCCAGCGCCGAAGGACCGAGTCCTTACAATGAGCAGTTCTTC.

There are a few counts of this clonotype. The chain has TRBV2 and TRBJ1-2, with D tentatively TRBD1 (5 bases). The V end lost 6 bases, the J end lost 6 bases, and 14 bases lay between the germline ends. The V gene's germline CDR1 is SNHLY and CDR2 FYNNEI. This CDR3 spans 13 amino acids. The CDR3: CASSDGGWNGYTF. The DNA of the CDR3 is TGTGCCAGCAGCGACGGGGGTTGGAATGGCTACACCTTC.

Here the CDR3 reads CASSSAGGPITGELFF. CDR3 in DNA: TGTGCCAGCAGCTCCGCAGGGGGTCCCATCACCGGGGAGCTGTTTTTT. This chain links TRBV7-9 with TRBJ2-2; 7 nucleotides match TRBD1. J was trimmed by 4 bases and V by 4 bases; bases with no gene match: 9. The CDR3 has 16 residues. The V gene's germline CDR1 is SEHNR and CDR2 FQNEAQ (reference sequence).

There are a few counts of this clonotype. The chain couples TRBV4-2 to TRBJ1-5; weak D call: TRBD1 (5 bases). CDR3 size: 15 residues. Trimming removed 3 bases from V and 6 bases from J, with 15 bases in between. The germline CDR1 and CDR2 sequences are LGHNA and YNFKEQ. CDR3 protein: CASSHYGGMSQPQHF. As DNA, the CDR3 is TGTGCCAGCAGCCATTACGGGGGTATGAGTCAGCCCCAGCATTTT.

The table lists this clonotype with a few counts. The chain recombines TRBV5-6 with TRBJ2-3, with 8 bases matching TRBD2. Germline-derived CDR1 and CDR2 are SGHDT and YYEEEE. J gave up 1 base and V 5 bases, and 6 bases lay outside the gene matches. CDR3 size: 15 residues. The CDR3 is CASRRGGLGTDTQYF. Here the CDR3 DNA reads TGTGCCAGCAGACGCGGGGGGCTTGGCACAGATACGCAGTATTTT.

This clonotype was seen a few times. The chain couples TRBV12-3 or TRBV12-4 to TRBJ2-2; D call uncertain. The CDR3 loop spans 12 amino acids. V lost 1 base and J 9 bases, leaving 6 bases between the germline ends. CDR3 residues: CASSLGPRELFF. Written as DNA, the CDR3 is TGTGCCAGCAGTTTAGGACCCCGGGAGCTGTTTTTT.

This chain uses TRBV12-3 or TRBV12-4 with TRBJ1-1; D not resolved. This CDR3 is 14 amino acids long. V lost 5 bases and J 2 bases, leaving 12 bases between the germline ends. This chain's CDR3 is CASSPYEGNTEAFF. CDR3 nucleotide sequence: TGTGCCAGCAGTCCGTACGAGGGAAACACTGAAGCTTTCTTT.

This clonotype occurred a few times. The chain links TRBV3-1 to TRBJ2-2; the D is unclear. V lost 4 bases and J 5 bases, leaving 5 bases between the germline ends. Germline CDR1 and CDR2: LGHDT and YNNKEL (reference sequence). The CDR3 extends over 12 amino acids. For the CDR3, the DNA is TGTGCCAGCAGCCGCTGGACCGGGGAGCTGTTTTTT. The encoded protein is CASSRWTGELFF.

The sample holds a few counts of this clonotype. The chain links TRBV20-1 to TRBJ2-5; 7 bases are a match to TRBD2. Trimming removed 0 bases from V and 0 bases from J; junction bases left unmatched: 7. Per the germline V gene, CDR1 is DFQATT and CDR2 is SNEGSKA (reference sequence). The CDR3 is 16 residues long. Here the CDR3 reads CSARDGERGDQETQYF. The CDR3 DNA follows: TGCAGTGCTAGAGATGGGGAGCGGGGAGACCAAGAGACCCAGTACTTC.

This clonotype occurred a few times. This sequence joins TRBV10-3 and TRBJ2-1, with 10 bases identical to TRBD2. J lost 4 bases, V lost 2 bases, and 17 bases had no gene match. CDR3 length equals 20 residues. Germline loops: CDR1 ENHRY, CDR2 SYGVKD. In nucleotides, the CDR3 is TGTGCCATCAGTGAGACCGGACTAGCGGCACGTCGAGAAAAGTACAATGAGCAGTTCTTC. Amino acids: CAISETGLAARREKYNEQFF.

The chain couples TRBV19 to TRBJ2-1; D is uncertain. The length of the CDR3 is 13 residues. Germline V gene lookup returns CDR1 LNHDA and CDR2 SQIVND (reference sequence). The V end lost 3 bases, the J end lost 9 bases, and 12 bases lay between the germline ends. CDR3 in DNA: TGTGCCAGTAGTATTCCTGGGTTTGGTGAGCAGTTCTTC. It specifies CASSIPGFGEQFF.

The rearrangement uses TRBV5-1 and TRBJ2-1, with 13 bases aligning to TRBD2. J lost 0 bases, V lost 0 bases, and 6 bases had no gene match. This CDR3 is built from 19 residues. Germline V lookup: CDR1 SGHRS, CDR2 YFSETQ. CDR3 in DNA: TGCGCCAGCAGCTTGGGGACTAGCGGGGGTGTCAGCTCCTACAATGAGCAGTTCTTC. It is translated as CASSLGTSGGVSSYNEQFF.

This clonotype has at least ten counts. V is TRBV4-1 and J is TRBJ2-7; TRBD1 matches at 7 bases. Per germline, CDR1 MGHRA and CDR2 YSYEKL. This CDR3 has 15 amino acids. V dropped 2 bases and J dropped 3; count of bases not matched to a gene: 7. For the CDR3, the DNA is TGCGCCAGCAGCCAATCCCCGGGACAGAGCTACGAGCAGTACTTC. It specifies CASSQSPGQSYEQYF.

V usage is TRBV24-1 and J usage is TRBJ2-5, with D tentatively TRBD1 or TRBD2 (5 bases each). The CDR3 length is 16 residues. Germline V CDR1 and CDR2: KGHDR, SFDVKD. V was shortened by 10 bases and J by 1 base, with 21 bases between the two germline ends. The DNA for the CDR3 is TGTGCCACGGGGACCTCCCGAGTAGGACCCCAAGAGACCCAGTACTTC. Translating gives CATGTSRVGPQETQYF.

This clonotype came up many times. The chain combines TRBV29-1 with TRBJ2-1; D may be TRBD1 (7 bases). The CDR3 runs to 13 residues. V was shortened by 6 bases and J by 6 bases, with 15 bases between the two germline ends. Looked up from germline, CDR1 is SQVTM and CDR2 is ANQGSEA. CDR3 region: CSVAGGRPNEQFF. The DNA of the CDR3 is TGCAGCGTGGCAGGGGGGAGGCCCAATGAGCAGTTCTTC.

This CDR3 is CASSFGTGPGELFF. The CDR3 bases are TGTGCCAGCAGTTTCGGGACGGGCCCCGGGGAGCTGTTTTTT. The chain links TRBV27 to TRBJ2-2; D may be TRBD1 or TRBD2 (5 bases each). Trimming left V 3 bases short and J 6 bases short, with 11 bases between. Per the germline V gene, CDR1 is MNHEY and CDR2 is SMNVEV (reference sequence). There are 14 residues in the CDR3.

This clonotype was detected a few times. This rearrangement joins TRBV29-1 to TRBJ2-2; tentatively, D is TRBD1 (6 bases). The CDR3 spans 14 residues. Germline V gene data show CDR1 as SQVTM and CDR2 as ANQGSEA. The V end lost 6 bases, the J end lost 3 bases, and 14 bases lay between the germline ends. The CDR3 nucleotides read TGCAGCGTCTGGACAGTGGGGTACACCGGGGAGCTGTTTTTT. This sequence encodes CSVWTVGYTGELFF.

This clonotype appeared many times. This sequence joins TRBV4-3 and TRBJ2-7, with 8 bases aligning to TRBD1. The CDR3 spans 15 residues. The germline V gene has CDR1 LGHNA and CDR2 YSLEER. Trimming removed 3 bases from V and 2 bases from J; junction bases left unmatched: 6. Here the CDR3 DNA reads TGCGCCAGCAGCCACGGGACAGGCACTACCTACGAGCAGTACTTC. Its translation is CASSHGTGTTYEQYF.

This chain connects TRBV4-1 to TRBJ2-1, with D perhaps being TRBD1 or TRBD2 (6 bases each). Germline V CDR1 and CDR2: MGHRA, YSYEKL. V was clipped by 0 bases and J by 6 bases, with 15 bases between them. The CDR3 is 16 residues long. The CDR3 nucleotides are TGCGCCAGCAGCCAAGATAGGGGGGACCGGCGCAATGAGCAGTTCTTC. Its translation: CASSQDRGDRRNEQFF.